This record concerns one T cell receptor (beta chain) sequence. The sample originates from a study of blood T cell repertoires in COVID-19. Across the whole study: Specimens from acute and convalescent COVID-19 originated in the United States, Italy and Spain.

TCRdb's table, derived via immunoSEQ multiplex PCR, lists solely in-frame clones and lacks some. This sample has some 180,000 clones, with roughly 90% found just once. Germline V gene lookup returns CDR1 MNHEY and CDR2 SVGAGI. J lost 0 bases, V lost 5 bases, and 4 bases had no gene match. The CDR3 totals 14 residues. Sequencing was performed on peripheral blood. The chain carries TRBV6-5 and TRBJ2-7, with TRBD1 identical over 7 bases. The clonotype was recovered from a man in his forties with acute or convalescent COVID-19. The CDR3 here is CASSQQGSSYEQYF. The CDR3 DNA reads TGTGCCAGCAGTCAACAGGGGTCCTCCTACGAGCAGTACTTC.